The present T cell receptor (beta chain) was sequenced within a study of beta chain features in type 1 diabetes. General study findings and limits: Shorter TCRB CDR3s, moderately but significantly so, marked every one of the four CD4+ subsets in Type 1 diabetes patients.

Points on this clone: Its target is unknown.

The collection from each donor was one heparinised blood draw averaging roughly 0.12 L. Cells sorted by CD45RO/CCR7/CD25/CD127/CD95/CD27 comprised CD4+ naive, central memory, regulatory and stem cell-like memory cells. The CDR3 is 15 residues long. Germline V lookup: CDR1 LGHNA, CDR2 YSLEER. V lost 3 bases, J lost 1 base, and 4 bases stayed unmatched. Every isolated RNA sample was fully reverse transcribed, so sequencing captured expressed TCRB transcripts. Clones were read by immunoSEQ multiplex PCR, and TCRdb kept only the in-frame ones, dropping some. The sample contains some 500,000 clones, approximately 10% of which appear only once.

The sequenced sample consisted of naive CD4+ T cells from blood. The chain recombines TRBV4-3 with TRBJ1-1; TRBD1 aligns across 8 bases. The sequence was collected from a young woman in good health. This CDR3 is CASSHQTGANTEAFF. CDR3 coding DNA: TGCGCCAGCAGCCACCAGACAGGGGCGAACACTGAAGCTTTCTTT.